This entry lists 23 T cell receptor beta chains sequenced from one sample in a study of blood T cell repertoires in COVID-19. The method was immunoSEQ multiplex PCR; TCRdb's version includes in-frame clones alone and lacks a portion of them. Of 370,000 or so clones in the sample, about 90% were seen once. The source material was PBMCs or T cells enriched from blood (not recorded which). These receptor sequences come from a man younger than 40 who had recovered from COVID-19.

DNA of the CDR3: TGTGCCAGCAGTTTATCTACGACAGGGAGTGTCTATGGCTACACCTTC. This encodes CASSLSTTGSVYGYTF. This chain joins TRBV28 and TRBJ1-2; 7 nucleotides align to TRBD1. Germline lookup yields CDR1 MDHEN and CDR2 SYDVKM. The CDR3 extends over 16 amino acids. With 1 base clipped from V and 4 bases from J, the junction kept 9 bases outside the gene matches.

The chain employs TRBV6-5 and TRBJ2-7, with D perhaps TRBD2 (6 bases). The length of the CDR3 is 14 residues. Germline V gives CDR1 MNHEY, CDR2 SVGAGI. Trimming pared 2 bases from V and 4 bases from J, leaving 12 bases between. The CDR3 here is CASSYREVPYEQYF. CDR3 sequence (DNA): TGTGCCAGCAGTTACAGGGAGGTACCGTACGAGCAGTACTTC.

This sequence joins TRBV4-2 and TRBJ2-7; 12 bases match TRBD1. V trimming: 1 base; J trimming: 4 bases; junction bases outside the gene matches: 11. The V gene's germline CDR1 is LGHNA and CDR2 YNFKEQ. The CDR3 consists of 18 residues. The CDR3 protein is CASSQVMGGTGGLYEQYF. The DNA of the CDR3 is TGTGCCAGCAGCCAAGTAATGGGAGGGACAGGGGGCTTGTACGAGCAGTACTTC.

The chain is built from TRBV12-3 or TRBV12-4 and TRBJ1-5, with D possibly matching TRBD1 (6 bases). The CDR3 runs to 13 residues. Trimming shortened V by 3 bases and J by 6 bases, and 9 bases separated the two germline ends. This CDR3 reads CASSFQGSQPQHF. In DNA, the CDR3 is TGTGCCAGCAGTTTCCAGGGGAGTCAGCCCCAGCATTTT.

The CDR3, as DNA: TGTGCCTCGGACAGACAAGAGACCCAGTACTTC. This translates into CASDRQETQYF. V and J are TRBV30 and TRBJ2-5, with D perhaps TRBD1 (6 bases). The CDR3 is 11 residues long. V lost 7 bases, J lost 2 bases, and 8 bases lay in between. Germline CDR1 and CDR2: GTSNPN and SVGIG (reference sequence).

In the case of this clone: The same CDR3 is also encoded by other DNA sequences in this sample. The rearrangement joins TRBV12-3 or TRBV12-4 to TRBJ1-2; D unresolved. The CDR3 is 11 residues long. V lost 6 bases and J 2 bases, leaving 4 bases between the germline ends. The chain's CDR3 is CASSLNYGYTF. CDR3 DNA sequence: TGTGCCAGCAGCCTGAACTATGGCTACACCTTC.

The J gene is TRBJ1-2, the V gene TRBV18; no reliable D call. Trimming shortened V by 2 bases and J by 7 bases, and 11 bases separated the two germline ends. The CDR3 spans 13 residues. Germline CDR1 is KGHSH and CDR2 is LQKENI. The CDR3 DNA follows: TGTGCCAGCTCACCAGACTCCCCGGCTGGCTACACCTTC. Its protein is CASSPDSPAGYTF.

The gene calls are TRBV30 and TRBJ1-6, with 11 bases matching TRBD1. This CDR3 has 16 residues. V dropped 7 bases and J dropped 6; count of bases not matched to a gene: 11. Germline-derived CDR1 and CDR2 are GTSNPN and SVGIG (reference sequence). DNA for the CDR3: TGTGCCTCGCGGACAGGGGGCTCTCCCTTTAATTCACCCCTCCACTTT. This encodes CASRTGGSPFNSPLHF. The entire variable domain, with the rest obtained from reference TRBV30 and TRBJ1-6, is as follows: SQTIHQWPATLVQPVGSPLSLECTVEGTSNPNLYWYRQAAGRGLQLLFYSVGIGQISSEVPQNLSASRPQDRQFILSSKKLLLSDSGFYLCASRTGGSPFNSPLHFGNGTRLTVT.

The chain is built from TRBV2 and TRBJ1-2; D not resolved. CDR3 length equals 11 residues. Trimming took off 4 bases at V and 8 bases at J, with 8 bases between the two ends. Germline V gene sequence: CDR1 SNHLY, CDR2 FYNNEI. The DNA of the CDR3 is TGTGCCAGCAGTGTCGCGATAGGCTACACCTTC. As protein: CASSVAIGYTF.

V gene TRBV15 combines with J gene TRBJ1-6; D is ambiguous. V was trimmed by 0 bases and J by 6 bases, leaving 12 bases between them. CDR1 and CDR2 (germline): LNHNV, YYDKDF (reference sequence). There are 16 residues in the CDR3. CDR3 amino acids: CATSRERSGGNSPLHF. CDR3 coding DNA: TGTGCCACCAGCAGAGAGCGATCCGGTGGTAATTCACCCCTCCACTTT. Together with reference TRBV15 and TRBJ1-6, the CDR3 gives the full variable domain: DAMVIQNPRYQVTQFGKPVTLSCSQTLNHNVMYWYQQKSSQAPKLLFHYYDKDFNNEADTPDNFQSRRPNTSFCFLDIRSPGLGDTAMYLCATSRERSGGNSPLHFGNGTRLTVT.

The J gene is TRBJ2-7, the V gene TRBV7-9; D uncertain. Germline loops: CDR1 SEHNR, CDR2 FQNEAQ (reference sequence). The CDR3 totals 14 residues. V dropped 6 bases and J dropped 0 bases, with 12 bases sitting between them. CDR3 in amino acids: CASSSHSSSYEQYF. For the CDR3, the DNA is TGTGCCAGCAGTTCCCACTCGAGCTCCTACGAGCAGTACTTC.

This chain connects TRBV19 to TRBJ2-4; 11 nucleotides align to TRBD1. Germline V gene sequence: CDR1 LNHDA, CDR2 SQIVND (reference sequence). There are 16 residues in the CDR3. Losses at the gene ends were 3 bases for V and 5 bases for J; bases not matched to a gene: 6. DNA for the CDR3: TGTGCCAGTAGTATTGGGACAGGGGGTTGGGAAAACATTCAGTACTTC. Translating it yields CASSIGTGGWENIQYF.

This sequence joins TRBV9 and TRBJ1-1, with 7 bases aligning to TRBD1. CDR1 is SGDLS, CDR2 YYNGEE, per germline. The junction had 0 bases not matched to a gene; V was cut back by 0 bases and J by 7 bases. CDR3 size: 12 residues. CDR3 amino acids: CASSVGDSEAFF. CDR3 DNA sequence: TGTGCCAGCAGCGTAGGGGACAGTGAAGCTTTCTTT.

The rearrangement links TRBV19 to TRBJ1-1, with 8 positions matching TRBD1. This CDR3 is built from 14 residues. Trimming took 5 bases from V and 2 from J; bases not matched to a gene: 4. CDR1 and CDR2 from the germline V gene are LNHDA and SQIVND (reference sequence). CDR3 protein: CASSRDRGNTEAFF. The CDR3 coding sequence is TGTGCCAGTAGTCGTGACAGGGGCAACACTGAAGCTTTCTTT. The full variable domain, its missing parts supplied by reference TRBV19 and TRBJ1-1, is DGGITQSPKYLFRKEGQNVTLSCEQNLNHDAMYWYRQDPGQGLRLIYYSQIVNDFQKGDIAEGYSVSREKKESFPLTVTSAQKNPTAFYLCASSRDRGNTEAFFGQGTRLTVV.

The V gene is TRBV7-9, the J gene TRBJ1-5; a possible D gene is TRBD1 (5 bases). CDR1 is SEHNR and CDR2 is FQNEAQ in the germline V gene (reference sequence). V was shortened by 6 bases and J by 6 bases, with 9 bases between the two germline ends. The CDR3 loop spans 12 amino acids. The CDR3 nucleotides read TGTGCCAGCAGTGCGGGGGGTCAGCCCCAGCATTTT. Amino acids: CASSAGGQPQHF.

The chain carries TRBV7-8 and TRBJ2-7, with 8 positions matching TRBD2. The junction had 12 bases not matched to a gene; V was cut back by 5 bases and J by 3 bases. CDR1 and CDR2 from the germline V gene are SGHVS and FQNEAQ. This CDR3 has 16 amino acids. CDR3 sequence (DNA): TGTGCCAGCAGCCCTCGGGAGGGAAGAGCTAACTACGAGCAGTACTTC. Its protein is CASSPREGRANYEQYF.

The CDR3 spells CASSLRFGGSSYEQYF. The DNA for the CDR3 is TGTGCCAGCAGCTTAAGATTCGGCGGGAGCTCCTACGAGCAGTACTTC. J is TRBJ2-7 and V is TRBV7-9, with 7 bases fitting TRBD2. Germline values: CDR1 SEHNR, CDR2 FQNEAQ (reference sequence). The CDR3 has 16 residues. After removal of 2 bases from V and 0 bases from J, the junction contained 7 bases not matched to a gene. The full variable domain, in which reference TRBV7-9 and TRBJ2-7 provide the parts outside the CDR3, is DTGVSQNPRHKITKRGQNVTFRCDPISEHNRLYWYRQTLGQGPEFLTYFQNEAQLEKSRLLSDRFSAERPKGSFSTLEIQRTEQGDSAMYLCASSLRFGGSSYEQYFGPGTRLTVT.

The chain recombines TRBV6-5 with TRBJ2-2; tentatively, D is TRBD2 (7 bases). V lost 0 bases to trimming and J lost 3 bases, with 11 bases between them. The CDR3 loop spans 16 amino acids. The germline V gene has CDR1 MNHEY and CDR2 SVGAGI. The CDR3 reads CASSYSAGAYTGELFF. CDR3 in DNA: TGTGCCAGCAGTTACTCGGCGGGGGCCTACACCGGGGAGCTGTTTTTT.

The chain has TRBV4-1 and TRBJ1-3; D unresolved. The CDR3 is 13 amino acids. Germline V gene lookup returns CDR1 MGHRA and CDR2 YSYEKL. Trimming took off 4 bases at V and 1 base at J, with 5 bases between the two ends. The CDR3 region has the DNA TGCGCCAGCAGCCGGACTTCTGGAAACACCATATATTTT. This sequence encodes CASSRTSGNTIYF.

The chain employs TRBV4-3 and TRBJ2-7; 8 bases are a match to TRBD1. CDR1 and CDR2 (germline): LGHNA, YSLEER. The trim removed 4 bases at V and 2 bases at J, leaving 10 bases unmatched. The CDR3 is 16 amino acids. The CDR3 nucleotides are TGCGCCAGCAGCCCATACGCGACAGGGGTTACCTACGAGCAGTACTTC. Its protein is CASSPYATGVTYEQYF.

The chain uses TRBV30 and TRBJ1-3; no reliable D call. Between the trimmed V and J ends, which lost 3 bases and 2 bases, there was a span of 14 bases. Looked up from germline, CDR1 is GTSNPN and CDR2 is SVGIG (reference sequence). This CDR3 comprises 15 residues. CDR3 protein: CAWRPQRAAGNTIYF. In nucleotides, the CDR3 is TGTGCCTGGAGACCCCAGCGGGCGGCTGGAAACACCATATATTTT.

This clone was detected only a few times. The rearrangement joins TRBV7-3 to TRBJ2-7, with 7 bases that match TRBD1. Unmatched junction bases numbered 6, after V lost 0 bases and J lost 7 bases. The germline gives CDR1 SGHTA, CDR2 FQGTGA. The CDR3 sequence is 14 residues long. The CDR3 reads CASSLTGTESEQYF. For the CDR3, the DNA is TGTGCCAGCAGCTTAACGGGGACAGAATCGGAGCAGTACTTC.

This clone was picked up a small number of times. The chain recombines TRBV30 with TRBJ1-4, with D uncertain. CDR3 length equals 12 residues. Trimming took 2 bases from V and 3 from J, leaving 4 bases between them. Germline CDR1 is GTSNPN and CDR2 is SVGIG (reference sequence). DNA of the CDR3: TGTGCCTGGAGTTTATCTAATGAAAAACTGTTTTTT. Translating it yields CAWSLSNEKLFF.